A selection of T cell receptor beta chains follows, all from one sample in a study of cytomegalovirus exposure and HLA in healthy donors. The repertoire was sequenced with immunoSEQ multiplex PCR; TCRdb's copy has only in-frame clones and lacks some. The sample yields around 98,000 clones, more than 85% seen once. The specimen sequenced was PBMCs. These receptors all stem from a man aged 18 to 29 in good health and CMV-seropositive. The conserved cysteine and the conserved F or W are not part of the CDR3 here. Fields, in order: J gene, V gene, clone size, CDR3 protein. Clone size is shown for a subset of rows, as once, few, many or a class of expanded clone.

TRBJ2-7 TRBV28 . ASRKQGEQY
TRBJ2-7 TRBV19 . ASSIDDKLFYEQY
TRBJ2-3 TRBV9 . ASTGSGRAGDTQY
TRBJ2-2 TRBV27 . ASRPGQGRSTGELF
TRBJ2-7 TRBV29-1 . SVEDKAGVYEQY
TRBJ1-1 TRBV10-1 . ASSEPQISGDATEAF
TRBJ2-5 TRBV7-8 few ASSAWTEAGTQY
TRBJ2-5 TRBV2 . ASSVGTSGPPETQY
TRBJ2-3 TRBV6-6 . ASSYSIAGGTDTQY
TRBJ2-7 TRBV6-5 . ASSYSGHLYEQY
TRBJ2-1 TRBV19 . ASSMTGGEQF
TRBJ1-4 TRBV29-1 . SVFPAGTTNEKLF
TRBJ2-2 TRBV19 . ASSIARFAGELF
TRBJ2-1 TRBV28 . ASSIDSNEQF
TRBJ1-4 TRBV6-5 . ASSYSRRATGGKLF
TRBJ2-2 TRBV5-4 few ASSYGQAHTGELF
TRBJ2-1 TRBV6-1 . ASSEFWSALYNEQF
TRBJ1-5 TRBV5-1 . ASSLAGADNQPQH
TRBJ1-1 TRBV6-4 . ASSDGVSRQRPQMNTEAF
TRBJ2-1 TRBV7-8 . ASSLVGTSGSWKF